Here is one TCR beta chain with its context. No antigen is known for it. V was clipped by 8 bases and J by 3 bases; unmatched bases: 5. Germline V lookup: CDR1 KGHDR, CDR2 SFDVKD. CDR3 length: 14 residues. This record comes from a study of response to subunit inactivated influenza vaccine. Study-wide results and limits: Authors suggested each seasonal flu vaccination may recruit only limited numbers of new T cells.

TCRdb re-called the RT-PCR reads with MiXCR, one entry per CDR3 protein. In the table there are 150,000 to 200,000 distinct CDR3 sequences, around 9% of which are singletons. The sequence derives from a man aged 45-65 years who received an inactivated influenza vaccine. The sequences come from non-naive T cells sorted from PBMCs, collected on the day of vaccination. This chain connects TRBV24-1 to TRBJ2-1, with TRBD1 matching over 8 bases. The CDR3 region has the DNA TGTGCCACCAAGGGGACAGGTGACTACAATGAGCAGTTCTTC. Amino acid sequence: CATKGTGDYNEQFF.